The following is a T cell receptor beta chain sequence with its context. This entry is derived from a study of blood T cell repertoires in COVID-19. Study details: Some COVID-19 samples were acute and others convalescent; all came from the United States, Italy and Spain.

The CDR3 runs to 15 residues. V dropped 6 bases and J dropped 4; count of bases not matched to a gene: 9. Repertoires were generated with immunoSEQ multiplex PCR, while TCRdb's copy carries only in-frame clones and drops some. The table shows under 95,000 clones, with approximately 87% occurring only once. The chain carries TRBV23-1 and TRBJ1-5, with TRBD1 identical over 7 bases. TRBV23-1 falls under the ORF class, with uncertain function. The clonotype originates from a human donor in a cohort sampled during active COVID-19. Material: peripheral blood. The CDR3 spells CASRYGTDPNQPQHF. In nucleotides, the CDR3 is TGCGCCAGCAGATACGGGACAGACCCGAATCAGCCCCAGCATTTT.